This T cell receptor (beta chain) was captured by sequencing in a study of blood T cell repertoires in COVID-19. This CDR3 is 12 amino acids long. V was shortened by 6 bases and J by 5 bases, with 10 bases between the two germline ends. Germline-derived CDR1 and CDR2 are MDHEN and SYDVKM. Libraries were prepared by immunoSEQ multiplex PCR; TCRdb keeps only in-frame clonotypes and omits some of them. This sample yields fewer than 200,000 clones, of which less than 85% are seen a single time; about a sixth belongs to the top ten. This clone was counted a few times. The chain joins TRBV28 to TRBJ1-2, with D tentatively TRBD1 (6 bases). The TCR originated in a man aged 60 to 75 who had recovered from COVID-19. Sequences were obtained from PBMCs or T cells enriched from blood (not recorded which). The CDR3 DNA is TGTGCCAGCAGCGAGGACAGTTATGGCTACACCTTC. Protein product: CASSEDSYGYTF.